Below are 7 T cell receptor beta chains sequenced from a single sample in a study of PD-L1 blockade in urothelial cancer (dated by TCRdb to the late 2010s). The time point label here, explained by the study, means: peripheral blood 6 weeks after treatment start. Library preparation used the immunoSEQ multiplex PCR assay. TCRdb limited this immuneACCESS table to in-frame rearrangements with V and J called. A share of clones is missing; checked studies link under half to unresolved V genes, and the rest is unexplained. Here the sample has 50,000 or so clones; 70% to 85% occur a single time. The top ten clones comprise around 1.9% of the sample. Sequenced here: PBMCs, sampled around atezolizumab (anti-PD-L1) treatment. The source is a man aged 45 to 65 with urothelial cancer.

The chain links TRBV6-5 to TRBJ1-1, with 7 bases lining up with TRBD1. V trimming: 7 bases; J trimming: 0 bases; junction bases outside the gene matches: 2. CDR3 size: 13 residues. The germline V gene encodes CDR1 MNHEY and CDR2 SVGAGI. Here the CDR3 reads CASIDRVNTEAFF. CDR3 coding DNA: TGTGCCAGCATTGACAGGGTGAACACTGAAGCTTTCTTT.

V is TRBV7-2 and J is TRBJ1-2; TRBD1 matches at 8 bases. The trim removed 6 bases at V and 4 bases at J, leaving 13 bases unmatched. Germline CDR1 reads SGHTA; CDR2 reads FQGNSA. The CDR3 has 16 amino acids. CDR3 region: CASRDTTGERGYGYTF. For the CDR3, the DNA is TGTGCCAGCAGAGATACGACAGGGGAAAGGGGCTATGGCTACACCTTC. Based on the CDR3 plus reference TRBV7-2 and TRBJ1-2, the full variable domain is GAGVSQSPSNKVTEKGKDVELRCDPISGHTALYWYRQSLGQGLEFLIYFQGNSAPDKSGLPSDRFSAERTGGSVSTLTIQRTQQEDSAVYLCASRDTTGERGYGYTFGSGTRLTVV.

The chain employs TRBV6-5 and TRBJ1-1; 7 nucleotides match TRBD1. The germline CDR1 and CDR2 sequences are MNHEY and SVGAGI. This CDR3 has 13 amino acids. Trimming at V came to 6 bases and at J to 1 base, leaving 2 bases not matched to a gene. CDR3 sequence reads: CASRGTANTEAFF. The CDR3 DNA is TGTGCCAGCAGGGGGACAGCGAACACTGAAGCTTTCTTT.

In regard to this clone: Other DNA sequences in the sample encode the same CDR3. The chain employs TRBV7-8 and TRBJ1-6, with D possibly being TRBD1 (5 bases). The CDR3 consists of 15 residues. Trimming cost V 1 base and J 7 bases, with 11 bases left between them. Germline V gene sequence: CDR1 SGHVS, CDR2 FQNEAQ. The CDR3 is CASSLVGVDNSPLHF. DNA for the CDR3: TGTGCCAGCAGCTTAGTAGGGGTTGACAATTCACCCCTCCACTTT.

The chain recombines TRBV19 with TRBJ2-5, with TRBD1 matching 8 bases. Germline values: CDR1 LNHDA, CDR2 SQIVND (reference sequence). Trimming cost V 10 bases and J 4 bases; bases outside gene matches: 11. The CDR3 has 14 residues. CDR3 nucleotide sequence: TGTGCCACCACGGACAGGGAGAAAGGAGAGACCCAGTACTTC. Translating it yields CATTDREKGETQYF.

The chain is built from TRBV13 and TRBJ2-2; the match to TRBD1 covers 8 bases. V dropped 0 bases and J dropped 4; count of bases not matched to a gene: 4. Looked up from germline, CDR1 is PRHDT and CDR2 is FYEKMQ (reference sequence). The CDR3 length is 16 residues. The CDR3 here is CASSLGQGAGTGELFF. The CDR3, as DNA: TGTGCCAGCAGCTTAGGGCAGGGGGCAGGCACCGGGGAGCTGTTTTTT.

V usage is TRBV9 and J usage is TRBJ1-3; D might be TRBD1 (5 bases). With 0 bases removed from V and 7 bases from J, the gap between germline ends came to 8 bases. The CDR3 extends over 13 amino acids. CDR1 and CDR2 (germline): SGDLS, YYNGEE. CDR3: CASSVGGTNTIYF. The CDR3 DNA reads TGTGCCAGCAGCGTAGGGGGCACGAACACCATATATTTT.